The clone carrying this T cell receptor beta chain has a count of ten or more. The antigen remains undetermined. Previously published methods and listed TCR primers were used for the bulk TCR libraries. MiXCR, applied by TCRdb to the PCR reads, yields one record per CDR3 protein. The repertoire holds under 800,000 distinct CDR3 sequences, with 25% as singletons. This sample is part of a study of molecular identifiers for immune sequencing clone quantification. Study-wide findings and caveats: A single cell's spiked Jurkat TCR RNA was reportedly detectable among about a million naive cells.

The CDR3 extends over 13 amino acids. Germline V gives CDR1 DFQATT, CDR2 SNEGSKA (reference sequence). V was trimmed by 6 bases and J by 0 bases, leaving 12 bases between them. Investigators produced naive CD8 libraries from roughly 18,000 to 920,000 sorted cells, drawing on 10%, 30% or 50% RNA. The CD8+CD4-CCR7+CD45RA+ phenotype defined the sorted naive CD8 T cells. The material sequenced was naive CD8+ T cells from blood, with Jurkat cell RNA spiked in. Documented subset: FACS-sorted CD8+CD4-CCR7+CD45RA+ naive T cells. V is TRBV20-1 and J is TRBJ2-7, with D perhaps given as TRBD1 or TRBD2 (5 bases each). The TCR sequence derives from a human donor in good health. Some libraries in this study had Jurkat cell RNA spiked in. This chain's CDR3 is CSATTGTSYEQYF. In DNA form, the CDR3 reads TGCAGTGCCACTACCGGGACCTCCTACGAGCAGTACTTC.